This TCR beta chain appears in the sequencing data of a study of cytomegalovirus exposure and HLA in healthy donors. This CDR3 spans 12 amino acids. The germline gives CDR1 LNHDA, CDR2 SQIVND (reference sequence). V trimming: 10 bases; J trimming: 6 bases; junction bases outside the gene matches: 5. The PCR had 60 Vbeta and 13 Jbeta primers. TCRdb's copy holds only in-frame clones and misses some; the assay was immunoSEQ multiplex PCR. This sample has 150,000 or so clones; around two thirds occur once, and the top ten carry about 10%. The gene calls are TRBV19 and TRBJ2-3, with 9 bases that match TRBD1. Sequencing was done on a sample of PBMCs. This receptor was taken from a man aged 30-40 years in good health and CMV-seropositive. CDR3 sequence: CATGQGRDTQYF. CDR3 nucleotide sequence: TGTGCCACCGGACAGGGGAGGGATACGCAGTATTTT.